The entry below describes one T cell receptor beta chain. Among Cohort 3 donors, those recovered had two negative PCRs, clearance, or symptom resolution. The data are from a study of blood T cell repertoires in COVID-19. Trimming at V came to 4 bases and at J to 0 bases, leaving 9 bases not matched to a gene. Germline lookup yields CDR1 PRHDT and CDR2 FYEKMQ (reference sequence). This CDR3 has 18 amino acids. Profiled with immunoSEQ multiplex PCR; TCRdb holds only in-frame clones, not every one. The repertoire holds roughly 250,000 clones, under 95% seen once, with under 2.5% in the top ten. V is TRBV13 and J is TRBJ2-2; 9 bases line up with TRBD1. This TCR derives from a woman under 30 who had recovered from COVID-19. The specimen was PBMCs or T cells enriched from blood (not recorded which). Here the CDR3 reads CASSSTGGAFANTGELFF. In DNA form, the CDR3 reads TGTGCCAGCAGCTCGACAGGGGGTGCGTTCGCGAACACCGGGGAGCTGTTTTTT.